Below are 27 T cell receptor beta chains sequenced from a single sample in a study of beta chain features in type 1 diabetes. cDNA synthesis used the whole RNA isolate, giving expressed TCRB sequences. The table came from immunoSEQ multiplex PCR; TCRdb's copy has only in-frame clones and leaves some out. This table has around 280,000 clones, approximately 8.1% appearing once. The sample was central memory CD4+ T cells from blood. The receptor source for this set is a woman under 30 in good health.

This clone was seen a handful of times. This chain uses TRBV18 with TRBJ1-1; D is ambiguous. Trimming removed 1 base from V and 6 bases from J, with 12 bases in between. The CDR3 runs 14 residues. The germline V gene has CDR1 KGHSH and CDR2 LQKENI. Written as DNA, the CDR3 is TGTGCCAGCTCACCACAGAGGAGTGGCGCTGAAGCTTTCTTT. Translating gives CASSPQRSGAEAFF. The full variable domain, rest sourced from reference TRBV18 and TRBJ1-1, is NAGVMQNPRHLVRRRGQEARLRCSPMKGHSHVYWYRQLPEEGLKFMVYLQKENIIDESGMPKERFSAEFPKEGPSILRIQQVVRGDSAAYFCASSPQRSGAEAFFGQGTRLTVV.

The chain recombines TRBV5-4 with TRBJ1-2; TRBD1 might be the D (5 bases). The ends were cut back, 6 bases at V and 2 bases at J, with 14 bases in the middle. Looked up from germline, CDR1 is SGHNT and CDR2 is YYREEE (reference sequence). The CDR3 consists of 14 residues. This chain's CDR3 is CASKLLAGNYGYTF. CDR3 bases: TGTGCCAGCAAGCTTCTGGCAGGGAACTATGGCTACACCTTC.

This clone was seen a handful of times. The rearrangement links TRBV18 to TRBJ1-4; no reliable D call. Trimming removed 4 bases from V and 7 bases from J, with 10 bases in between. The CDR3 runs to 13 residues. Germline CDR1 reads KGHSH; CDR2 reads LQKENI. In nucleotides, the CDR3 is TGTGCCAGCTCACTTGGCCCTGGTGAAAAACTGTTTTTT. Translation gives CASSLGPGEKLFF.

The rearrangement links TRBV5-1 to TRBJ2-7, with 7 nucleotides matching TRBD2. Germline assignment: CDR1 SGHRS and CDR2 YFSETQ. The CDR3 is 14 amino acids. Trimming at V came to 7 bases and at J to 1 base, leaving 8 bases not matched to a gene. CDR3 DNA sequence: TGCGCCAGCGCGAAAGCGGGATTTTCCTACGAGCAGTACTTC. Translated, it gives CASAKAGFSYEQYF.

On this clone itself: This sample also contains other DNA sequences that code for the same CDR3. The chain recombines TRBV5-1 with TRBJ2-3; D is uncertain. Germline CDR1 reads SGHRS; CDR2 reads YFSETQ. The CDR3 runs 11 residues. V was clipped by 0 bases and J by 6 bases, with 2 bases between them. In DNA form, the CDR3 reads TGCGCCAGCAGCTTGGCTGATACGCAGTATTTT. This encodes CASSLADTQYF.

This clone showed up just a few times. The chain has TRBV5-6 and TRBJ2-1; possible D gene TRBD2, 5 bases. V lost 0 bases and J 4 bases, leaving 5 bases between the germline ends. Germline CDR1 reads SGHDT; CDR2 reads YYEEEE. The CDR3 is made up of 13 amino acids. The CDR3 region is CASSLERYNEQFF. CDR3 in DNA: TGTGCCAGCAGCTTGGAGCGGTACAATGAGCAGTTCTTC.

The V and J genes are TRBV19 and TRBJ1-1; 7 positions agree with TRBD1. Trimming cost V 5 bases and J 0 bases; bases outside gene matches: 12. CDR1 LNHDA and CDR2 SQIVND come from the germline V gene (reference sequence). The CDR3 contains 17 residues. The chain's CDR3 is CASSVRQGLTLNTEAFF. DNA of the CDR3: TGTGCCAGTAGTGTACGACAGGGTCTGACCTTGAACACTGAAGCTTTCTTT.

J is TRBJ2-1 and V is TRBV6-1; the D is unclear. The germline V gene has CDR1 MNHNS and CDR2 SASEGT. Trimming took off 5 bases at V and 8 bases at J, with 10 bases between the two ends. The CDR3 runs to 12 residues. Here the CDR3 DNA reads TGTGCCAGCAGTTCAAGGGTGGATGAGCAGTTCTTC. This codes for CASSSRVDEQFF.

The chain's CDR3 is CASSLRWSGELFF. For the CDR3, the DNA is TGCGCCAGCAGCTTGCGGTGGTCCGGGGAGCTGTTTTTT. The chain uses TRBV5-1 and TRBJ2-2, with D uncertain. Between the trimmed V and J ends, which lost 1 base and 6 bases, there was a span of 7 bases. Per germline, CDR1 SGHRS and CDR2 YFSETQ. The CDR3 length is 13 residues.

The rearrangement joins TRBV27 to TRBJ1-1; D is ambiguous. Trimming shortened V by 5 bases and J by 0 bases, and 10 bases separated the two germline ends. Germline CDR1 reads MNHEY; CDR2 reads SMNVEV (reference sequence). The CDR3 consists of 14 residues. This CDR3 is CASSPWRVNTEAFF. The CDR3 DNA follows: TGTGCCAGCAGTCCCTGGAGGGTGAACACTGAAGCTTTCTTT.

This clone was counted many times. The genes are TRBV5-1 and TRBJ1-1, with D possibly TRBD1 on 5 matching bases. The CDR3 consists of 13 residues. Germline values: CDR1 SGHRS, CDR2 YFSETQ. Trimming stripped 0 bases from V and 7 bases from J, with 10 bases between. The CDR3 sequence: CASSLEYQGEAFF. The CDR3 DNA reads as TGCGCCAGCAGCTTGGAGTATCAGGGTGAAGCTTTCTTT.

The chain employs TRBV23-1 and TRBJ2-7, with TRBD1 identical over 8 bases. TRBV23-1 is classed as an ORF, of uncertain function. The CDR3 is 14 amino acids. Trimming at V came to 0 bases and at J to 4 bases, leaving 2 bases not matched to a gene. The CDR3 is CASSQSHRGYEQYV. The CDR3 bases are TGCGCCAGCAGTCAATCCCACAGGGGGTACGAGCAGTACGTC.

Ten or more counts support this clone. The chain links TRBV13 to TRBJ2-1; 8 bases agree with TRBD2. V was clipped by 5 bases and J by 8 bases; unmatched bases: 14. CDR1 and CDR2 (germline): PRHDT, FYEKMQ (reference sequence). The CDR3 extends over 16 amino acids. This CDR3 reads CASSLVSGLGGHEQFF. The CDR3 nucleotides read TGTGCCAGCAGCCTTGTTTCGGGACTAGGAGGACATGAGCAGTTCTTC.

This clone was detected only a few times. The chain uses TRBV5-4 and TRBJ1-2, with D possibly being TRBD1 (6 bases). The germline CDR1 and CDR2 sequences are SGHNT and YYREEE (reference sequence). V lost 0 bases and J 4 bases, leaving 10 bases between the germline ends. The CDR3 covers 14 residues. As DNA, the CDR3 is TGTGCCAGCAGCTTGGAGGACAGCGCCTATGGCTACACCTTC. It is translated as CASSLEDSAYGYTF. The variable domain in full, completed from reference TRBV5-4 and TRBJ1-2, reads ETGVTQSPTHLIKTRGQQVTLRCSSQSGHNTVSWYQQALGQGPQFIFQYYREEENGRGNFPPRFSGLQFPNYSSELNVNALELDDSALYLCASSLEDSAYGYTFGSGTRLTVV.

A few counts support this clone. This chain links TRBV19 with TRBJ2-6; TRBD2 aligns across 11 bases. The V gene end was trimmed by 4 bases and the J gene end by 0 bases; junction bases not matched to a gene: 11. Germline V gives CDR1 LNHDA, CDR2 SQIVND (reference sequence). CDR3 length: 20 residues. CDR3 DNA sequence: TGTGCCAGTAGTACTCACCCGACTAGCGGGGCGATCTCTGGGGCCAACGTCCTGACTTTC. This codes for CASSTHPTSGAISGANVLTF. Drawing the rest from reference TRBV19 and TRBJ2-6, the complete variable domain is DGGITQSPKYLFRKEGQNVTLSCEQNLNHDAMYWYRQDPGQGLRLIYYSQIVNDFQKGDIAEGYSVSREKKESFPLTVTSAQKNPTAFYLCASSTHPTSGAISGANVLTFGAGSRLTVL.

This chain connects TRBV5-6 to TRBJ1-4; D is uncertain. The germline gives CDR1 SGHDT, CDR2 YYEEEE. The V end lost 2 bases, the J end lost 11 bases, and 10 bases lay between the germline ends. The CDR3 length is 12 residues. Here the CDR3 reads CASSLISGKLFF. The CDR3 nucleotides read TGTGCCAGCAGCTTAATTTCGGGCAAACTGTTTTTT.

V usage is TRBV4-2 and J usage is TRBJ2-5, with 9 nucleotides matching TRBD2. V lost 4 bases to trimming and J lost 3 bases; unmatched junction nucleotides: 6. The CDR3 consists of 15 residues. Germline CDR1 and CDR2: LGHNA and YNFKEQ. The DNA of the CDR3 is TGTGCCAGCAGCCGGATTAGCGGGAGTAAAGAGACCCAGTACTTC. It translates to CASSRISGSKETQYF.

Only a few counts were recorded for this clone. The V gene is TRBV5-1, the J gene TRBJ2-3; D is possibly TRBD2 (6 bases). The V and J ends lost 3 bases and 5 bases respectively, with 13 bases between them. Germline values: CDR1 SGHRS, CDR2 YFSETQ. CDR3 length: 14 residues. CDR3 amino acids: CASSSGSAEDTQYF. The DNA of the CDR3 is TGCGCCAGCAGCTCCGGGAGCGCGGAAGATACGCAGTATTTT.

The V and J genes are TRBV28 and TRBJ1-1, with D tentatively TRBD1 (5 bases). V was cut by 5 bases and J by 1 base, with 14 bases left in between. The length of the CDR3 is 15 residues. Germline CDR1 is MDHEN and CDR2 is SYDVKM. The CDR3 loop is CASSLQSGGNTEAFF. DNA of the CDR3: TGTGCCAGCAGTCTTCAAAGCGGGGGGAACACTGAAGCTTTCTTT. Using reference TRBV28 and TRBJ1-1 for the parts outside the CDR3, the full variable domain is DVKVTQSSRYLVKRTGEKVFLECVQDMDHENMFWYRQDPGLGLRLIYFSYDVKMKEKGDIPEGYSVSREKKERFSLILESASTNQTSMYLCASSLQSGGNTEAFFGQGTRLTVV.

V and J are TRBV7-2 and TRBJ2-1; D unresolved. V dropped 0 bases and J dropped 6 bases, with 6 bases sitting between them. Germline-derived CDR1 and CDR2 are SGHTA and FQGNSA. The CDR3 has 13 residues. CDR3 DNA: TGTGCCAGCAGCTTAGCGCTTCTCAATGAGCAGTTCTTC. This translates into CASSLALLNEQFF. Complete variable domain (other parts from reference TRBV7-2 and TRBJ2-1): GAGVSQSPSNKVTEKGKDVELRCDPISGHTALYWYRQSLGQGLEFLIYFQGNSAPDKSGLPSDRFSAERTGGSVSTLTIQRTQQEDSAVYLCASSLALLNEQFFGPGTRLTVL.

This clone was recorded a few times. The V and J genes are TRBV4-2 and TRBJ2-3, with 7 bases identical to TRBD2. The V gene end was trimmed by 0 bases and the J gene end by 4 bases; junction bases not matched to a gene: 4. The CDR3 consists of 15 residues. The V gene's germline CDR1 is LGHNA and CDR2 YNFKEQ. This CDR3 is CASSQDLAGADTQYF. The CDR3, as DNA: TGTGCCAGCAGCCAAGATTTGGCGGGAGCAGATACGCAGTATTTT.

The rearrangement joins TRBV7-2 to TRBJ2-5; the match to TRBD2 covers 7 bases. The CDR3 sequence is 18 residues long. V dropped 0 bases and J dropped 4; count of bases not matched to a gene: 14. The germline gives CDR1 SGHTA, CDR2 FQGNSA. CDR3 amino acids: CASSLAFGGLGSGETQYF. The CDR3 nucleotides are TGTGCCAGCAGCTTAGCTTTCGGAGGACTAGGGTCGGGAGAGACCCAGTACTTC.

On this clone: Other DNA sequences from this sample encode an identical CDR3 as well. This chain joins TRBV11-2 and TRBJ2-2, with 7 bases matching TRBD1. Germline V gene lookup returns CDR1 SGHAT and CDR2 FQNNGV. The CDR3 length is 16 residues. V lost 5 bases to trimming and J lost 6 bases; unmatched junction nucleotides: 12. The CDR3: CASSPQTGLRSGELFF. CDR3 bases: TGTGCCAGCAGCCCGCAGACAGGGCTTCGGTCCGGGGAGCTGTTTTTT.

V gene TRBV6-6 combines with J gene TRBJ2-7; 9 nucleotides match TRBD2. The junction had 3 bases not matched to a gene; V was cut back by 4 bases and J by 2 bases. CDR3 size: 14 residues. CDR1 and CDR2 (germline): MNHNY, SVGAGI (reference sequence). The CDR3 DNA sequence: TGTGCCAGCAGTTTAGCGGGAGAGACCTACGAGCAGTACTTC. Protein sequence: CASSLAGETYEQYF.

Regarding this clone: At the DNA level, this CDR3 is encoded by other sequences in the same sample as well. The CDR3 DNA reads TGTGCCAGCAGTTTACGTGGGACAAACAATGAGCAGTTCTTC. It is translated as CASSLRGTNNEQFF. The rearrangement joins TRBV27 to TRBJ2-1; tentatively, D is TRBD1 (6 bases). V lost 2 bases and J lost 5, with 10 bases in between. The CDR3 spans 14 residues. Germline assignment: CDR1 MNHEY and CDR2 SMNVEV (reference sequence).

The CDR3 spells CASSFNRGRGTEAFF. The CDR3 coding sequence is TGTGCCAGCAGCTTTAACAGGGGGCGAGGTACTGAAGCTTTCTTT. The chain couples TRBV5-8 to TRBJ1-1; TRBD1 matches at 9 bases. CDR3 length: 15 amino acids. J lost 5 bases, V lost 2 bases, and 7 bases had no gene match. Germline V CDR1 and CDR2: SGHTS, YDEGEE. Full variable domain (missing parts from reference TRBV5-8 and TRBJ1-1): EAGVTQSPTHLIKTRGQQATLRCSPISGHTSVYWYQQALGLGLQFLLWYDEGEERNRGNFPPRFSGRQFPNYSSELNVNALELEDSALYLCASSFNRGRGTEAFFGQGTRLTVV.

J is TRBJ2-2 and V is TRBV29-1; a weak D match, TRBD1 (6 bases). The V end was cut by 7 bases, the J end by 3 bases, with 15 bases between. This CDR3 spans 14 amino acids. Germline V gene lookup returns CDR1 SQVTM and CDR2 ANQGSEA. Here the CDR3 reads CSAGRGKDTGELFF. For the CDR3, the DNA is TGCAGCGCTGGCAGGGGAAAGGACACCGGGGAGCTGTTTTTT.